The next 32 T cell receptor beta chains were all read from a single sample in a study of cytomegalovirus exposure and HLA in healthy donors. In the PCR, 60 Vbeta and 13 Jbeta primers were used. Measured with immunoSEQ multiplex PCR; TCRdb has only the in-frame clones, and not every one. The table includes around 130,000 clones, 74% detected once. The sequenced sample consisted of PBMCs. These receptors were taken from a man aged 35 to 55 in good health and CMV-seropositive.

The chain recombines TRBV2 with TRBJ2-7; the match to TRBD2 covers 9 bases. Germline V gives CDR1 SNHLY, CDR2 FYNNEI. J lost 2 bases, V lost 6 bases, and 2 bases had no gene match. This CDR3 contains 13 residues. Here the CDR3 DNA reads TGTGCCAGCAGACCTAGCGGGACCTACGAGCAGTACTTC. Translating it yields CASRPSGTYEQYF.

The rearrangement joins TRBV30 to TRBJ2-1, with 12 bases lining up with TRBD2. The J segment lost 7 bases and the V segment lost 4 bases, leaving 8 bases of the junction unmatched. Germline-derived CDR1 and CDR2 are GTSNPN and SVGIG (reference sequence). The CDR3 has 15 residues. In DNA, the CDR3 is TGTGCCTGGACTAGCGGGGGGGCCAGTTCGAATGAGCAGTTCTTC. Protein product: CAWTSGGASSNEQFF.

The chain has TRBV6-5 and TRBJ2-5; D possibly corresponds to TRBD2 (5 bases). The DNA end lines up better with TRBJ2-7; the J call may be wrong. This CDR3 is 12 amino acids long. Germline lookup yields CDR1 MNHEY and CDR2 SVGAGI. Here the CDR3 reads CATGVRSYEQYF. The CDR3 DNA follows: TGTGCCACCGGGGTCCGCTCCTACGAGCAGTACTTC.

This sequence joins TRBV18 and TRBJ1-3; TRBD1 might be the D (5 bases). Germline CDR1 and CDR2: KGHSH and LQKENI. The V end lost 2 bases, the J end lost 10 bases, and 21 bases lay between the germline ends. The CDR3 loop spans 16 amino acids. The CDR3 DNA reads as TGTGCCAGCTCACCAAATCCACGGGACTTTTCTAGGACCATATATTTT. Translated: CASSPNPRDFSRTIYF. Drawing the rest from reference TRBV18 and TRBJ1-3, the complete variable domain is NAGVMQNPRHLVRRRGQEARLRCSPMKGHSHVYWYRQLPEEGLKFMVYLQKENIIDESGMPKERFSAEFPKEGPSILRIQQVVRGDSAAYFCASSPNPRDFSRTIYFGEGSWLTVV.

This clone was recorded a few times. The V call is TRBV19, the J call TRBJ2-3; 9 nucleotides line up with TRBD2. The CDR3 runs 13 residues. Per germline, CDR1 LNHDA and CDR2 SQIVND (reference sequence). V dropped 6 bases and J dropped 6; count of bases not matched to a gene: 4. CDR3 residues: CASRVAGADTQYF. In DNA form, the CDR3 reads TGTGCCAGTAGAGTAGCGGGAGCCGATACGCAGTATTTT.

This chain uses TRBV5-6 with TRBJ2-5; 7 bases agree with TRBD2. With 4 bases clipped from V and 9 bases from J, the junction kept 9 bases outside the gene matches. CDR3 length: 13 amino acids. From germline, CDR1 is SGHDT and CDR2 YYEEEE. The CDR3 here is CASSRGRVPPQYF. In DNA form, the CDR3 reads TGTGCCAGCAGCCGCGGGAGAGTCCCCCCCCAGTACTTC.

Regarding this clone: A junction boundary mismatches the germline segment, possibly from a read error. Other DNA sequences in the sample encode the same CDR3. The CDR3 protein is CAISELGTAGSYEQYF. CDR3 in DNA: TGTGCCATCAGTGAGTTAGGGACAGCAGGCTCCTATGAGCAGTACTTC. The V gene is TRBV10-3, the J gene TRBJ2-7; 7 bases agree with TRBD1. This CDR3 spans 16 amino acids. The germline V gene encodes CDR1 ENHRY and CDR2 SYGVKD.

The V and J genes are TRBV5-6 and TRBJ1-4; D may be TRBD1 (6 bases). The CDR3 runs 15 residues. The V end was cut by 1 base, the J end by 5 bases, with 12 bases between. CDR1 is SGHDT and CDR2 is YYEEEE in the germline V gene. This CDR3 reads CASSLQGQRNEKLFF. CDR3 bases: TGTGCCAGCAGCTTGCAAGGACAGAGAAATGAAAAACTGTTTTTT.

The chain carries TRBV27 and TRBJ1-2; 8 positions agree with TRBD1. CDR3 size: 12 residues. The trim removed 8 bases at V and 7 bases at J, leaving 6 bases unmatched. Germline-derived CDR1 and CDR2 are MNHEY and SMNVEV (reference sequence). The CDR3 region is CASRDRLGGYTF. The CDR3 DNA follows: TGTGCCAGCCGGGACAGGCTCGGTGGCTACACCTTC.

This sequence joins TRBV18 and TRBJ1-1, with 7 bases aligning to TRBD1. Germline V gene lookup returns CDR1 KGHSH and CDR2 LQKENI. The CDR3 has 14 amino acids. Unmatched junction bases numbered 4, after V lost 6 bases and J lost 0 bases. The CDR3 DNA is TGTGCCAGCTCGGGACAGATAATGAACACTGAAGCTTTCTTT. It translates to CASSGQIMNTEAFF.

The gene calls are TRBV27 and TRBJ2-3; weak D call: TRBD2 (5 bases). Per the germline V gene, CDR1 is MNHEY and CDR2 is SMNVEV (reference sequence). The CDR3 runs to 14 residues. The V and J ends lost 10 bases and 0 bases respectively, with 14 bases between them. The CDR3 sequence is CATKTGESTDTQYF. The DNA of the CDR3 is TGTGCCACGAAGACCGGGGAGAGCACAGATACGCAGTATTTT.

The chain uses TRBV5-4 and TRBJ1-2, with a possible D match to TRBD1 (5 bases). Germline V gene lookup returns CDR1 SGHNT and CDR2 YYREEE (reference sequence). V lost 4 bases and J 0 bases, leaving 10 bases between the germline ends. The length of the CDR3 is 14 residues. The CDR3 coding sequence is TGTGCCAGCAGCGAGACAGTCTCTAACTATGGCTACACCTTC. As protein: CASSETVSNYGYTF.

The chain joins TRBV2 to TRBJ1-2, with no clear D. V was trimmed by 8 bases and J by 0 bases, leaving 10 bases between them. CDR1 and CDR2 from the germline V gene are SNHLY and FYNNEI. The CDR3 is made up of 13 amino acids. CDR3: CASFRGSNYGYTF. CDR3 bases: TGTGCCAGCTTCAGAGGGTCTAACTATGGCTACACCTTC.

This chain connects TRBV30 to TRBJ2-5; 7 nucleotides line up with TRBD1. Germline values: CDR1 GTSNPN, CDR2 SVGIG (reference sequence). The CDR3 length is 13 residues. Unmatched junction bases numbered 1, after V lost 1 base and J lost 2 bases. The CDR3 region is CAWSEGAQETQYF. In DNA form, the CDR3 reads TGTGCCTGGAGTGAGGGGGCGCAAGAGACCCAGTACTTC.

The chain employs TRBV4-2 and TRBJ2-1; the match to TRBD2 covers 8 bases. CDR1 and CDR2 from the germline V gene are LGHNA and YNFKEQ. This CDR3 is 18 amino acids long. V lost 4 bases, J lost 1 base, and 12 bases stayed unmatched. Here the CDR3 DNA reads TGTGCCAGCAGCCCTGGAACCACCGGGGGGGATTCCTACAATGAGCAGTTCTTC. Amino acids: CASSPGTTGGDSYNEQFF.

The J gene is TRBJ1-6, the V gene TRBV7-9; D call uncertain. V lost 6 bases to trimming and J lost 4 bases, with 13 bases between them. Germline values: CDR1 SEHNR, CDR2 FQNEAQ (reference sequence). This CDR3 is built from 15 residues. The DNA for the CDR3 is TGTGCCAGCAGTCCCGGTGTCGCTTATAATTCACCCCTCCACTTT. Its translation: CASSPGVAYNSPLHF. The full variable domain, rest sourced from reference TRBV7-9 and TRBJ1-6, is DTGVSQNPRHKITKRGQNVTFRCDPISEHNRLYWYRQTLGQGPEFLTYFQNEAQLEKSRLLSDRFSAERPKGSFSTLEIQRTEQGDSAMYLCASSPGVAYNSPLHFGNGTRLTVT.

The V call is TRBV7-9, the J call TRBJ1-1; perhaps TRBD1 as D (5 bases). The germline V gene encodes CDR1 SEHNR and CDR2 FQNEAQ (reference sequence). V lost 3 bases and J lost 0, with 8 bases in between. The CDR3 sequence is 14 residues long. CDR3 bases: TGTGCCAGCAGCTTTCAGGGTTTGAACACTGAAGCTTTCTTT. Its protein product is CASSFQGLNTEAFF.

This rearrangement joins TRBV2 to TRBJ2-4, with 7 bases identical to TRBD1. Germline V gene data show CDR1 as SNHLY and CDR2 as FYNNEI. CDR3 size: 12 residues. The junction had 11 bases not matched to a gene; V was cut back by 7 bases and J by 14 bases. CDR3 DNA sequence: TGTGCCAGCACGTCTCCGCGGACAGGAGAGTACTTC. Translating gives CASTSPRTGEYF.

This clone was seen only a few times. CDR3 DNA sequence: TGCAGCGTTGAAGGGCAGGGGACAGCATCCTACGAGCAGTACTTC. Translating it yields CSVEGQGTASYEQYF. This chain uses TRBV29-1 with TRBJ2-7; 7 bases fit TRBD1. The length of the CDR3 is 15 residues. The germline gives CDR1 SQVTM, CDR2 ANQGSEA. V shed 1 base, J shed 1 base, and the junction held 7 bases outside the gene matches.

The chain is built from TRBV9 and TRBJ1-5; 7 nucleotides agree with TRBD1. The CDR3 is made up of 14 amino acids. Germline V gives CDR1 SGDLS, CDR2 YYNGEE. J gave up 2 bases and V 2 bases, and 1 base lay outside the gene matches. In DNA, the CDR3 is TGTGCCAGCAGCGTGGGGACAGGCAATCAGCCCCAGCATTTT. Translated: CASSVGTGNQPQHF.

In this sample, this clone turned up a few times. The chain joins TRBV6-1 to TRBJ1-6; D may be TRBD1 (6 bases). The length of the CDR3 is 16 residues. V was cut by 0 bases and J by 13 bases, with 19 bases left in between. Germline CDR1 MNHNS, CDR2 SASEGT. This CDR3 reads CASSEAAGAIVSPLHF. Here the CDR3 DNA reads TGTGCCAGCAGTGAAGCAGCAGGGGCGATTGTCTCGCCCCTCCACTTT.

This clone was detected only a few times. The CDR3 sequence: CASSPQGLNTEAFF. CDR3 nucleotide sequence: TGTGCCAGCAGCCCACAGGGTTTAAACACTGAAGCTTTCTTT. The chain carries TRBV9 and TRBJ1-1, with D perhaps TRBD1 (6 bases). The V end lost 4 bases, the J end lost 2 bases, and 12 bases lay between the germline ends. CDR3 length equals 14 residues. Germline values: CDR1 SGDLS, CDR2 YYNGEE.

About this clone: Distinct nucleotide sequences in the sample also encode this CDR3. V usage is TRBV5-1 and J usage is TRBJ2-5; D gene ambiguous. Germline V gene lookup returns CDR1 SGHRS and CDR2 YFSETQ. The CDR3 contains 13 residues. Trimming took off 0 bases at V and 1 base at J, with 4 bases between the two ends. The CDR3 loop reads CASSLGLQETQYF. CDR3 coding DNA: TGCGCCAGCAGCTTGGGGCTCCAAGAGACCCAGTACTTC.

The chain carries TRBV18 and TRBJ2-2, with 7 bases identical to TRBD1. This CDR3 is 15 amino acids long. CDR1 and CDR2 from the germline V gene are KGHSH and LQKENI. V was clipped by 1 base and J by 7 bases; unmatched bases: 6. The CDR3: CASSPHAGGIGELFF. For the CDR3, the DNA is TGTGCCAGCTCACCACACGCAGGGGGTATCGGGGAGCTGTTTTTT. Together with reference TRBV18 and TRBJ2-2, the CDR3 gives the full variable domain: NAGVMQNPRHLVRRRGQEARLRCSPMKGHSHVYWYRQLPEEGLKFMVYLQKENIIDESGMPKERFSAEFPKEGPSILRIQQVVRGDSAAYFCASSPHAGGIGELFFGEGSRLTVL.

This clone has just one count. The V gene is TRBV28, the J gene TRBJ2-3, with 9 nucleotides matching TRBD2. V shed 6 bases, J shed 0 bases, and the junction held 7 bases outside the gene matches. Germline V gene data show CDR1 as MDHEN and CDR2 as SYDVKM. This CDR3 spans 16 amino acids. The CDR3 coding sequence is TGTGCCAGCAGCAAAAGCGCGGGAGGGAGCACAGATACGCAGTATTTT. As protein: CASSKSAGGSTDTQYF.

The chain carries TRBV30 and TRBJ1-3; 7 bases map to TRBD1. The CDR3 spans 14 residues. J gave up 4 bases and V 0 bases, and 3 bases lay outside the gene matches. Germline V lookup: CDR1 GTSNPN, CDR2 SVGIG (reference sequence). CDR3 protein: CAWSVTGEGNTIYF. CDR3 bases: TGTGCCTGGAGTGTAACAGGGGAAGGAAACACCATATATTTT.

CDR3: CASSSWTGADEAFF. Here the CDR3 DNA reads TGTGCCAGCAGCTCGTGGACAGGAGCTGATGAAGCTTTCTTT. This chain links TRBV7-8 with TRBJ1-1; TRBD1 aligns across 7 bases. Germline V gene data show CDR1 as SGHVS and CDR2 as FQNEAQ. V lost 4 bases and J lost 7; bases outside the gene matches: 9. The CDR3 spans 14 residues. Supplemented by reference TRBV7-8 and TRBJ1-1, the full variable domain reads GAGVSQSPRYKVAKRGQDVALRCDPISGHVSLFWYQQALGQGPEFLTYFQNEAQLDKSGLPSDRFFAERPEGSVSTLKIQRTQQEDSAVYLCASSSWTGADEAFFGQGTRLTVV.

The rearrangement uses TRBV11-2 and TRBJ1-1; a possible D gene is TRBD1 (5 bases). Between the trimmed V and J ends, which lost 5 bases and 0 bases, there was a span of 10 bases. The length of the CDR3 is 14 residues. Germline-derived CDR1 and CDR2 are SGHAT and FQNNGV. The CDR3 spells CASSPAGLNTEAFF. The DNA of the CDR3 is TGTGCCAGCAGCCCAGCGGGACTGAACACTGAAGCTTTCTTT.

The chain uses TRBV2 and TRBJ2-5; D possibly corresponds to TRBD2 (6 bases). V was clipped by 6 bases and J by 2 bases, with 16 bases between them. The germline CDR1 and CDR2 sequences are SNHLY and FYNNEI. The CDR3 covers 15 residues. CDR3 sequence: CASRPGLSGQETQYF. CDR3 DNA: TGTGCCAGCAGGCCGGGACTCTCGGGTCAAGAGACCCAGTACTTC.

In this sample, this clone turned up a few times. The chain couples TRBV5-1 to TRBJ1-2, with D perhaps TRBD1 (6 bases). The V gene's germline CDR1 is SGHRS and CDR2 YFSETQ. V was trimmed by 2 bases and J by 8 bases, leaving 13 bases between them. This CDR3 comprises 13 residues. CDR3 region: CASSFRDTGGYTF. The CDR3 DNA is TGCGCCAGCAGCTTCCGGGACACGGGAGGCTACACCTTC.

This rearrangement joins TRBV10-3 to TRBJ1-6; tentatively, D is TRBD1 (6 bases). Trimming removed 4 bases from V and 10 bases from J, with 11 bases in between. Germline V gives CDR1 ENHRY, CDR2 SYGVKD. This CDR3 comprises 13 residues. The CDR3 nucleotides are TGTGCCATCAGTGGGGACACTCGGTCACCCCTCCACTTT. It translates to CAISGDTRSPLHF.

This chain uses TRBV6-6 with TRBJ1-2, with a tentative D call TRBD1 (5 bases). V lost 2 bases to trimming and J lost 8 bases, with 12 bases between them. The V gene's germline CDR1 is MNHNY and CDR2 SVGAGI (reference sequence). The CDR3 has 13 residues. CDR3 loop: CASSYGGLTGYTF. The CDR3 DNA follows: TGTGCCAGCAGTTACGGGGGACTAACGGGCTACACCTTC.